This is a list of T cell receptor beta chains from one sample in a study of blood T cell repertoires in COVID-19. The table came from immunoSEQ multiplex PCR; TCRdb's copy has only in-frame clones and leaves some out. In the table there are about 280,000 clones, approximately 86% of which are singletons. The sample was peripheral blood. The receptors originated from a woman in her twenties or thirties who had recovered from COVID-19. Each CDR3 is given with its conserved first and last residue. Each record gives: J gene, V gene, CDR3 protein.

j_call: TRBJ1-2; v_call: TRBV5-1; cdr3_aa: CASKEGAYGYTF
j_call: TRBJ2-1; v_call: TRBV7-2; cdr3_aa: CASSLAVRLYNEQFF
j_call: TRBJ2-1; v_call: TRBV3-1/TRBV3-2; cdr3_aa: CASSPLSRPAGARNEQFF
j_call: TRBJ2-7; v_call: TRBV19; cdr3_aa: CASISAAYEQYF
j_call: TRBJ2-2; v_call: TRBV6-4; cdr3_aa: CASSDGTSDTGELFF
j_call: TRBJ1-3; v_call: TRBV19; cdr3_aa: CASSLTIEPIMERNTIYF
j_call: TRBJ2-7; v_call: TRBV27; cdr3_aa: CASSQPPGQGFEQYF
j_call: TRBJ1-2; v_call: TRBV28; cdr3_aa: CASSLGALNNYGYTF
j_call: TRBJ2-7; v_call: TRBV19; cdr3_aa: CASSISSASYEQYF
j_call: TRBJ2-3; v_call: TRBV19; cdr3_aa: CASTTTGGLDTQYF
j_call: TRBJ2-1; v_call: TRBV5-6; cdr3_aa: CASTTGTGVFAEQFF
j_call: TRBJ2-7; v_call: TRBV29-1; cdr3_aa: CSVEGRAGEQYF
j_call: TRBJ2-7; v_call: TRBV4-3; cdr3_aa: CASSRDRTGTYEQYF
j_call: TRBJ1-5; v_call: TRBV28; cdr3_aa: CASSVTGVRQPQHF
j_call: TRBJ2-1; v_call: TRBV14; cdr3_aa: CASSQDQYNEQFF
j_call: TRBJ2-6; v_call: TRBV2; cdr3_aa: CASSPGLPDSGANVLTF
j_call: TRBJ2-5; v_call: TRBV5-1; cdr3_aa: CASSSPTAGETQYF
j_call: TRBJ1-5; v_call: TRBV2; cdr3_aa: CASNQGFANQPQHF
j_call: TRBJ1-6; v_call: TRBV27; cdr3_aa: CASSRSGQGIYNSPLHF
j_call: TRBJ2-2; v_call: TRBV2; cdr3_aa: CASSVHGNTGELFF
j_call: TRBJ2-7; v_call: TRBV28; cdr3_aa: CASQSFYSAGDYYEQYF
j_call: TRBJ1-1; v_call: TRBV27; cdr3_aa: CASSLTGHTEAFF
j_call: TRBJ1-2; v_call: TRBV7-9; cdr3_aa: CASSPGQGNYGYTF
j_call: TRBJ2-7; v_call: TRBV4-1; cdr3_aa: CASSHPGQGLFEQYF
j_call: TRBJ1-3; v_call: TRBV5-1; cdr3_aa: CASSSIDGSRDTIYF
j_call: TRBJ2-7; v_call: TRBV15; cdr3_aa: CATGQGTYEQYF
j_call: TRBJ2-3; v_call: TRBV3-1/TRBV3-2; cdr3_aa: CASSRSSGGARQYF
j_call: TRBJ1-5; v_call: TRBV28; cdr3_aa: CASERRGGQPQHF
j_call: TRBJ2-5; v_call: TRBV4-3; cdr3_aa: CASSRTGGETQYF
j_call: TRBJ2-5; v_call: TRBV3-1/TRBV3-2; cdr3_aa: CASSQVRGETQYF
j_call: TRBJ2-2; v_call: TRBV19; cdr3_aa: CASSIGSGDSGELFF
j_call: TRBJ1-4; v_call: TRBV7-2; cdr3_aa: CASSLVGQSHEKLFF
j_call: TRBJ1-6; v_call: TRBV5-1; cdr3_aa: CASSLAGVHNSPLHF
j_call: TRBJ1-1; v_call: TRBV5-4; cdr3_aa: CAFRVGAATEAFF
j_call: TRBJ1-5; v_call: TRBV24-1; cdr3_aa: CATSDLPQGLGDQPQHF
j_call: TRBJ2-6; v_call: TRBV5-1; cdr3_aa: CASSLKQGTGANVLTF
j_call: TRBJ1-1; v_call: TRBV19; cdr3_aa: CASKEARTEAFF
j_call: TRBJ1-2; v_call: TRBV10-3; cdr3_aa: CAISESGVYGYTF
j_call: TRBJ1-2; v_call: TRBV19; cdr3_aa: CASSILGTARDGYTF
j_call: TRBJ2-1; v_call: TRBV2; cdr3_aa: CASSTGNRYNEQFF
j_call: TRBJ2-1; v_call: TRBV18; cdr3_aa: CASSPLSGAAYNEQFF
j_call: TRBJ1-1; v_call: TRBV6-5; cdr3_aa: CASSYSTGEAFF
j_call: TRBJ2-5; v_call: TRBV4-1; cdr3_aa: CASSQDGERWETQYF
j_call: TRBJ1-1; v_call: TRBV9; cdr3_aa: CASSADRGQNTEAFF
j_call: TRBJ1-3; v_call: TRBV11-2; cdr3_aa: CASSLESSSGNTIYF
j_call: TRBJ1-6; v_call: TRBV7-2; cdr3_aa: CASSPTGGVFSYNSPLHF
j_call: TRBJ2-7; v_call: TRBV5-1; cdr3_aa: CASSLAQGNSYEQYF
j_call: TRBJ1-5; v_call: TRBV2; cdr3_aa: CASSQQDYSNQPQHF
j_call: TRBJ2-5; v_call: TRBV5-1; cdr3_aa: CASSLGPGQETQYF
j_call: TRBJ2-5; v_call: TRBV5-1; cdr3_aa: CASSWTGANQETQYF
j_call: TRBJ1-2; v_call: TRBV28; cdr3_aa: CASSPGGAITNYGYTF
j_call: TRBJ2-7; v_call: TRBV6-2/TRBV6-3; cdr3_aa: CASSYSRTGISYEQYF
j_call: TRBJ1-5; v_call: TRBV7-2; cdr3_aa: CASSLTGGKSNQPQHF
j_call: TRBJ1-5; v_call: TRBV7-8; cdr3_aa: CASSLARGNQPQHF